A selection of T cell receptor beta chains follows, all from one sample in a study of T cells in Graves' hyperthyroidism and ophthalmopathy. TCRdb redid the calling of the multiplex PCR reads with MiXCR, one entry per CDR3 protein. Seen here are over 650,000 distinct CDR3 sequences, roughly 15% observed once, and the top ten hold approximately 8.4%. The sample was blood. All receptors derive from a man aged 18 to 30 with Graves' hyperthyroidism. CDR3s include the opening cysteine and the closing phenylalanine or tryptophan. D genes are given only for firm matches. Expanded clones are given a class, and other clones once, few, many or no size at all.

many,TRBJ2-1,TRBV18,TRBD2,TGTGCCAGCTCACAGACTCTAGCGGGAGGGGCTGGCGATGAGCAGTTCTTC,CASSQTLAGGAGDEQFF
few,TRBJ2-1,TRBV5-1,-,TGCGCCAGCAGCTTGGCTCCGGGAGCCTACAATGAGCAGTTCTTC,CASSLAPGAYNEQFF
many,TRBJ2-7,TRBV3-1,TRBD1,TGTGCCAGCAGCCCGCCATCCCGGGACAGGGGATCCGAGCAGTACTTC,CASSPPSRDRGSEQYF
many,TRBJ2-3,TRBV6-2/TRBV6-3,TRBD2,TGTGCCAGCAGTTGGGTTAGCGGGAGGGCCGTTGCTACGCAGTATTTT,CASSWVSGRAVATQYF
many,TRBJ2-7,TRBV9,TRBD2,TGTGCCAGCAGCCCGGGAGGGGCGACCGAGCAGTACTTC,CASSPGGATEQYF
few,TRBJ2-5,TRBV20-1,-,TGCAGTGCTCTCCTGGGGCGAGGGGGGTACTTC,CSALLGRGGYF
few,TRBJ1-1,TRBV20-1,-,TGCAGTGCTCCGGCCTCCACGAACACTGAAGCTTTCTTT,CSAPASTNTEAFF
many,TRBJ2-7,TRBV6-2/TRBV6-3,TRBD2,TGTGCCAGCAGCGACCTAGCGGGAGACCGCTCCTACGAGCAGTACTTC,CASSDLAGDRSYEQYF
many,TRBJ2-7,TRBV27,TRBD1,TGTGCCAGCAGTTTTGATTGGGGACAGGGGTACGAGCAGTACTTC,CASSFDWGQGYEQYF
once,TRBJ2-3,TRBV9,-,TGTGCCAGCAGCGTAGGTGTAGCGGGCACAGATACGCAGTATTTT,CASSVGVAGTDTQYF
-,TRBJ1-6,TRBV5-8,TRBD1,TGTGCCAGCAGCCACAGGGGGCTGGGATCACCCCTCCACTTT,CASSHRGLGSPLHF
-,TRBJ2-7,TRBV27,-,TGTGCCAGCAGTTACGGGGGTGGGACCTACGAGCAGTACTTC,CASSYGGGTYEQYF
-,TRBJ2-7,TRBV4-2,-,TGTGCCAGCAGCCAAGACGAGGGAACCTACGAGCAGTACTTC,CASSQDEGTYEQYF
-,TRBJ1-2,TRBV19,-,TGTGCCAGTAGTATAAGTGGAACAGGGCCCACTCACTATGGCTACACCTTC,CASSISGTGPTHYGYTF
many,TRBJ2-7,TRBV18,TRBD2,TGTGCCAGCTCACCCTCTGTCGCTAGCGGGGGTCCCGAGCAGTACTTC,CASSPSVASGGPEQYF
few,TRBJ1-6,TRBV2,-,TGTGCCAGCAGTCAGAGCTCCTATAATTCACCCCTCCACTTT,CASSQSSYNSPLHF
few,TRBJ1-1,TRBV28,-,TGTGCCAGCAGGGGGGGGCACCGGAGTGCCACTGAAGCTTTCTTT,CASRGGHRSATEAFF
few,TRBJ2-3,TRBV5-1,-,TGCGCCAGCAGCCCCGGGGAGGGGGCGGCAGATACGCAGTATTTT,CASSPGEGAADTQYF
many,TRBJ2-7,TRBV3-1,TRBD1,TGTGCCAGCAGCCAAGATTCTAACAGGGGGTCCTACGAGCAGTACTTC,CASSQDSNRGSYEQYF
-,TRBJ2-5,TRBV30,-,TGTGCCTGGACCCCACGGGGTGGAGAGACCCAGTACTTC,CAWTPRGGETQYF
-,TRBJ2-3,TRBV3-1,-,TGTGCCAGCAGCCAAGGAGACGGGGGAGATACGCAGTATTTT,CASSQGDGGDTQYF
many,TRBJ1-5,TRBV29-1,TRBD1,TGCAGCGCACAGGGGGCGAGCAATCAGCCCCAGCATTTT,CSAQGASNQPQHF